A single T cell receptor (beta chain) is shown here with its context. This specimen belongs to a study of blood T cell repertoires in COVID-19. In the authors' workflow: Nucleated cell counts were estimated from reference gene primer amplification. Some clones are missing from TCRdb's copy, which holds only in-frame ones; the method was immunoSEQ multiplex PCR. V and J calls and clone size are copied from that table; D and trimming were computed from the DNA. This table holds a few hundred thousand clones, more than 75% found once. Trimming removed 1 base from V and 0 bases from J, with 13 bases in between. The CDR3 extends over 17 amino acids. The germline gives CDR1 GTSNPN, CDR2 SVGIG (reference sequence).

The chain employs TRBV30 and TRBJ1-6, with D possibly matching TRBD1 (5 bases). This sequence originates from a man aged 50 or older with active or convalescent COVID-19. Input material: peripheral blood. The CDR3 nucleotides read TGTGCCTGGAGTGGAGGGAGGGGCCGCTCCTATAATTCACCCCTCCACTTT. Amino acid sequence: CAWSGGRGRSYNSPLHF.